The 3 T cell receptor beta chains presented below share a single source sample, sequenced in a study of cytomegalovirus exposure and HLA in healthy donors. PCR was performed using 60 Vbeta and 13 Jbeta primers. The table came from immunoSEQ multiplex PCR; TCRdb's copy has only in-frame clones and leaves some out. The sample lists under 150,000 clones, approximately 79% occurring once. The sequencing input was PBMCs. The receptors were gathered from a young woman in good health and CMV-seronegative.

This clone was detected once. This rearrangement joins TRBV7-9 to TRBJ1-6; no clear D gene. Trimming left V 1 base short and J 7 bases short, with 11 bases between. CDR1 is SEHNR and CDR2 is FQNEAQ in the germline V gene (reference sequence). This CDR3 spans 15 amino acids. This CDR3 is CASSLGSQPNSPLHF. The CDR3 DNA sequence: TGTGCCAGCAGCTTAGGATCACAGCCCAATTCACCCCTCCACTTT.

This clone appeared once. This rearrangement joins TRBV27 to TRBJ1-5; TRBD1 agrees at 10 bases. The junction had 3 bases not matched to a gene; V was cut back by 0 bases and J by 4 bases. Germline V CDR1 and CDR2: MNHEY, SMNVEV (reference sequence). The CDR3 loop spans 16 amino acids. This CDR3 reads CASSLSPGQGNQPQHF. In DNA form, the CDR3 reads TGTGCCAGCAGTTTATCCCCGGGACAGGGGAATCAGCCCCAGCATTTT.

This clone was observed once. The CDR3 spells CASSRNDRDPYEQYF. In DNA, the CDR3 is TGTGCCAGCAGCCGGAACGACAGGGATCCTTACGAGCAGTACTTC. The chain joins TRBV4-2 to TRBJ2-7; 7 bases agree with TRBD1. J lost 4 bases, V lost 4 bases, and 10 bases had no gene match. The CDR3 has 15 residues. Germline loops: CDR1 LGHNA, CDR2 YNFKEQ.